This TCR beta chain emerged from a study of T cells in women clearing cervical HPV infection. Profiled with immunoSEQ multiplex PCR; TCRdb holds only in-frame clones, not every one. Its clone listing holds around 23,000 clones. Remarks on this clone: The missing CDR3 end, 3 residues past where the read stops, is filled in from the germline J gene.

Germline assignment: CDR1 MNHNS and CDR2 SASEGT. The CDR3 loop spans 16 amino acids. Trimming cost V 4 bases and J 2 bases; bases outside gene matches: 5. This sequence joins TRBV6-1 and TRBJ2-2; 9 nucleotides line up with TRBD1. The sequence derives from a woman aged 18 to 75 with a cervical HPV16 infection that either progressed to CIN3+ or cleared (not recorded which). Sequencing input: blood buffy coat. CDR3 loop: CASSGQGQGNTGELFF. Incomplete CDR3 DNA: TGTGCCAGCAGTGGTCAGGGACAGGGAAACACCGGGGAG.